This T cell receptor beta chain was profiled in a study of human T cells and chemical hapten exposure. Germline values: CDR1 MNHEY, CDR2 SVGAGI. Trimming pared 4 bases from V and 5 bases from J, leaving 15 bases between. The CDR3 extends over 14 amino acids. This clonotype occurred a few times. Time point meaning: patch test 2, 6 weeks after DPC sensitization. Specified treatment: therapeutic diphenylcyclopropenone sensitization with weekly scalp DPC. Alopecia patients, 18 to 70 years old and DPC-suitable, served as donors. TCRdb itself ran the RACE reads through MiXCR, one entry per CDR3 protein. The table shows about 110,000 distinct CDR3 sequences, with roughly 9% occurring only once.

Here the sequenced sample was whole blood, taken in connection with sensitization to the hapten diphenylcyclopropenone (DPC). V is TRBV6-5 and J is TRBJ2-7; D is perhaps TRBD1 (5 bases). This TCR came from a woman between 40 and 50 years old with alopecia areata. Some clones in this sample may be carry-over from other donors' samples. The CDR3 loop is CASSSLTATDEQYF. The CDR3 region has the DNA TGTGCCAGCAGTTCCCTGACAGCCACGGACGAGCAGTACTTC.